The clone carrying this TCR beta chain was counted ten times or more. This CDR3 region has 14 residues. CDR1 and CDR2 from the germline V gene are DFQATT and SNEGSKA (reference sequence). Trimming pared 3 bases from V and 0 bases from J, leaving 8 bases between. The sample comes from a study of CD8+CD57+ T cells in acquired aplastic anemia. Background on the study: An average of approximately 3.2 ug of DNA was obtained from sorted CD4+ and CD8+ cells.

CDR3 and TCR beta VDJ profiling relied on genomic DNA as the template. A single record per CDR3 protein comes from TCRdb applying MiXCR to the reads. The data contain fewer than 250,000 distinct CDR3 sequences, approximately 50% of them singletons. Patients chosen for sequencing had CD8+CD57+ cells that had expanded, as shown by flow cytometry. Each patient carried a diagnosis of severe acquired aplastic anemia. The receptor was isolated from a human donor with aplastic anemia. The chain couples TRBV20-1 to TRBJ1-4; the D is unclear. The material sequenced was sorted CD4+, CD8+, or CD8+CD57+ T cells (not recorded which) from PBMCs. The CDR3 is CSASRGATNEKLFF. The CDR3 DNA is TGCAGTGCTAGTCGTGGGGCAACTAATGAAAAACTGTTTTTT.